This T cell receptor beta chain was observed in a study of lymphopenia after photon versus proton radiotherapy (dated by TCRdb to the late 2010s). Looking at the study overall: In patients with gastrointestinal tumors who developed high-grade lymphopenia, the study compared the immunological effects of photon radiation therapy with those of proton radiation therapy. The cohort included some 20 patients with gastrointestinal tumors who developed lymphopenia after receiving either photon or proton therapy. The goal of the study was to describe how the two radiation modalities differ in their effects on the immune system. Study-wide findings and limitations: The survival association was assessed only in patients who died, and better survival with proton therapy was presented by the authors as a possibility rather than a demonstrated result. Proton-treated patients stayed relatively stable during treatment, while photon-treated patients lost naive T cells and TCR diversity and gained effector/memory populations. Across the cohort, an inverse correlation was found between a larger post-nadir drop in TCR diversity and overall survival time among patients who died. Once the lymphocyte count had reached its nadir, the repertoires of photon-treated patients showed oligoclonal expansion, particularly of CD8+ Temra cells, and this expansion drove the decline in diversity.

Libraries came from the immunoSEQ multiplex PCR assay. Deep sequencing of rearranged TCR beta loci, alongside multiparametric flow cytometry, was used to profile T cell repertoires. The immuneACCESS repertoire file appears here via TCRdb, limited to in-frame rearrangements. These files lack a portion of the clones; in checked studies, under half of the deficit traces to unresolved V genes, and the cause of the others is not known. A total of roughly 30,000 clones appear in this sample, over 80% of them only once. About 50% of the sample is in the top ten clones. In regard to this clone: It has no known antigen specificity. Base-call qualities are not available, and no considerably larger clone is one nucleotide away.

The CDR3 holds 15 amino acids from the cysteine to the phenylalanine. The kept DNA is CDR3 alone, 45 bases in frame from the first base. The germline V gene (reference sequence) sets CDR1 to MNHNY and CDR2 to SVGAGI. V trim: 5 bases; J trim: 2 bases; unmatched bases: 5. The V gene is TRBV6-6 and the J gene is TRBJ2-2; 7 of the junction bases match TRBD2. Sequences were derived from peripheral blood, sampled from a patient treated with proton-based radiotherapy. This receptor was taken from a woman aged 60-75 years with cholangiocarcinoma. Some clones in this sample may be carry-over from other donors' samples. The bases read TGTGCCAGCAGTACCGGGACTATTAACACCGGGGAGCTGTTTTTT. It is translated as CASSTGTINTGELFF.